This T cell receptor (beta chain) came from a study of CD8 T cells in Susac syndrome. Study-level background: At the time of blood draw, patients with Susac syndrome were therapy-naive, receiving corticosteroids, or receiving intravenous immunoglobulin alone. Study observations and caveats: A relatively small number of individuals underwent TCR sequencing and HLA analysis. Within Susac syndrome CD4+ T cell repertoires, clonal expansion was not evident.

Random-hexamer reverse transcription was applied to roughly 0.5 to 1 ug RNA. A multiplex approach, immunoSEQ multiplex PCR, amplified TCR beta CDR3 across 54 Vbeta and 13 Jbeta. From the immunoSEQ multiplex PCR reads, TCRdb called clonotypes with MiXCR, one entry per CDR3 protein. Of some 110,000 distinct CDR3 sequences listed, 96% are singletons. There are a few counts of this clonotype. The antigen remains unidentified. V gave up 5 bases and J gave up 6 bases, with 7 bases separating them. The CDR3 loop spans 11 amino acids. Germline V CDR1 and CDR2: SEHNR, FQNEAQ (reference sequence). What was sequenced was CD4+ T cells from PBMCs. This TCR was recovered from a human donor with Susac syndrome. The V and J genes are TRBV7-9 and TRBJ1-2, with D unresolved. The chain's CDR3 is CASSPGDGYTF. Written as DNA, the CDR3 is TGTGCCAGCAGCCCAGGAGATGGCTACACCTTC.